This T cell receptor (beta chain) was observed in a study of cytomegalovirus exposure and HLA in healthy donors. The CDR3 consists of 14 residues. The germline V gene encodes CDR1 SGDLS and CDR2 YYNGEE. The V end was cut by 3 bases, the J end by 3 bases, with 13 bases between. The assay was immunoSEQ multiplex PCR, and TCRdb's table has in-frame clones only and misses some. The sample carries approximately 120,000 clones, about 87% recorded once. Material for sequencing was PBMCs. V is TRBV9 and J is TRBJ2-7; D perhaps matches TRBD2 (6 bases). The sequence was collected from a woman younger than 35 in good health and CMV-seronegative. In DNA form, the CDR3 reads TGTGCCAGCAGCGCAGGCGGGAACAGCTACGAGCAGTACTTC. This gives the protein CASSAGGNSYEQYF.